The present TCR beta chain was sequenced within a study of cytomegalovirus exposure and HLA in healthy donors. Regarding the study as a whole: A later analysis by the authors found several of the most significant clusters apparently linked to common viral pathogens. Productive status was seen about 87% or about 30% of the time for most TCR beta V segments in an earlier analysis.

The CDR3 consists of 16 residues. Germline V gene lookup returns CDR1 LGHNA and CDR2 YSLEER. Germline trimming cut 1 base from V and 3 bases from J; bases unmatched to any gene: 3. The PCR was carried out with 60 Vbeta primers and 13 Jbeta primers. Here immunoSEQ multiplex PCR was the method, and the copy in TCRdb shows in-frame clones only, minus some. The data show roughly 160,000 clones, roughly 80% seen once. This clone was counted a few times. Its matching antigen is unknown. V is TRBV4-3 and J is TRBJ2-6, with 7 positions matching TRBD1. The clonotype originates from a woman in her 50s in good health and CMV-seronegative. The sample comprised PBMCs. The CDR3 is CASSQGQGSGANVLTF. The CDR3 bases are TGCGCCAGCAGCCAAGGACAGGGTAGTGGGGCCAACGTCCTGACTTTC.